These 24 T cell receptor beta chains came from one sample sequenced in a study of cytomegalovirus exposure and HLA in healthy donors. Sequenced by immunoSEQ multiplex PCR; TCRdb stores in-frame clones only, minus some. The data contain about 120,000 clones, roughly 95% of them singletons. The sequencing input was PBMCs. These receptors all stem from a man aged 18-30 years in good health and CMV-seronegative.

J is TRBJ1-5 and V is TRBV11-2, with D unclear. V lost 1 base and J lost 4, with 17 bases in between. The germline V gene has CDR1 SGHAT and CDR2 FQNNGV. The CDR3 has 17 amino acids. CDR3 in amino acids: CASSLGGVRGPNQPQHF. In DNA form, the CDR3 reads TGTGCCAGCAGCTTAGGAGGCGTTCGGGGTCCTAATCAGCCCCAGCATTTT.

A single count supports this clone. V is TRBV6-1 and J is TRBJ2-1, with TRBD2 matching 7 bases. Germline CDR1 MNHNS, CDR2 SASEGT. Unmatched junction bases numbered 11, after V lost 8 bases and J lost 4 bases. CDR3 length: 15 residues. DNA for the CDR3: TGTGCCAGCTCCGGGGGGAACAGAAGGTACAATGAGCAGTTCTTC. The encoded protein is CASSGGNRRYNEQFF.

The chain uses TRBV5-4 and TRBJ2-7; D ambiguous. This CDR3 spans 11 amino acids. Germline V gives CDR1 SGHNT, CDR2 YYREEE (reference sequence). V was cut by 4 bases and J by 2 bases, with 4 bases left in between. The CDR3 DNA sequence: TGTGCCAGCAGCACTACCTACGAGCAGTACTTC. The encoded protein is CASSTTYEQYF.

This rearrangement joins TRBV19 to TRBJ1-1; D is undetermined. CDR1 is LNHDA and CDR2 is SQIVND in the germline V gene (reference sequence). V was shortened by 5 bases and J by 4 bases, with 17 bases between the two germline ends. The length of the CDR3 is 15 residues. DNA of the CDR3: TGTGCCAGTAGTGCCGACGGTCTAGGTGGCACTGAAGCTTTCTTT. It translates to CASSADGLGGTEAFF.

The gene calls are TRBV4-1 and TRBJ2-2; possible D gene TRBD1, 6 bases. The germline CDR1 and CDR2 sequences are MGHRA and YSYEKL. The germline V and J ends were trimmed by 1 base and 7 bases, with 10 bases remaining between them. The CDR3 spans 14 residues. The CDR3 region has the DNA TGCGCCAGCAGCCAAGGGCAGGGGTACGGGGAGCTGTTTTTT. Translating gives CASSQGQGYGELFF.

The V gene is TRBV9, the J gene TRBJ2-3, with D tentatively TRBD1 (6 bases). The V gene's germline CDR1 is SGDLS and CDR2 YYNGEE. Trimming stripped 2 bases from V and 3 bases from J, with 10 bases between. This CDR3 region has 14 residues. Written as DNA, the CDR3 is TGTGCCAGCAGCGTCAGGACAGAAACAGATACGCAGTATTTT. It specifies CASSVRTETDTQYF.

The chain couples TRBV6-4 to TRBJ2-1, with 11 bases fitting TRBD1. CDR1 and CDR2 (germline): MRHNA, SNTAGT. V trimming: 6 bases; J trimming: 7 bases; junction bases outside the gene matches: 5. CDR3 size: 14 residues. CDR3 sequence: CASRGTGGTNEQFF. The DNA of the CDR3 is TGTGCCAGCAGAGGGACAGGGGGAACGAATGAGCAGTTCTTC.

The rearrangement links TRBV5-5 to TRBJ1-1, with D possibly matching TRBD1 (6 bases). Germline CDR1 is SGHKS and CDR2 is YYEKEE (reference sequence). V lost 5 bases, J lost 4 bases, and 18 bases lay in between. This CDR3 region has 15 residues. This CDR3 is CASRGQGTLRTEAFF. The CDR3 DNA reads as TGTGCCAGCAGGGGGCAGGGGACATTGCGCACTGAAGCTTTCTTT.

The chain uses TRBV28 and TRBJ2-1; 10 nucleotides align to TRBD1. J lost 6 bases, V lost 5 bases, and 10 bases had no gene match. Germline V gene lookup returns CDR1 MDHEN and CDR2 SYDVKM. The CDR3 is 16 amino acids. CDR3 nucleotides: TGTGCCAGCAGTCCGGGACAGGGGAGGCCACCCAATGAGCAGTTCTTC. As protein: CASSPGQGRPPNEQFF.

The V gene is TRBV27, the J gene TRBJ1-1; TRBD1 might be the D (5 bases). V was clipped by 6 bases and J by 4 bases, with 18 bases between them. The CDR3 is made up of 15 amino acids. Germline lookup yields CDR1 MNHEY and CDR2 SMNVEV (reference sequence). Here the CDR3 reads CASSPVQELPTEAFF. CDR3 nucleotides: TGTGCCAGCAGCCCGGTACAGGAATTACCCACTGAAGCTTTCTTT.

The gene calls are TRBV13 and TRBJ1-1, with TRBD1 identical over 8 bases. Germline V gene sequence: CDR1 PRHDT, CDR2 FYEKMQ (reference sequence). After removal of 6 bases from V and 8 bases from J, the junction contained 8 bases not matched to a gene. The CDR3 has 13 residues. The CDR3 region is CASSGGTGGEAFF. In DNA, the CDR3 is TGTGCCAGCAGTGGCGGGACAGGAGGGGAAGCTTTCTTT.

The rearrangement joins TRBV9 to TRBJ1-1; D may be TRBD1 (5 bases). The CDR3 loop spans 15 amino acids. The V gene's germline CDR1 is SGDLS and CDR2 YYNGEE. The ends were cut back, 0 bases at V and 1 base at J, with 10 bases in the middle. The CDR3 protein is CASSVEGRANTEAFF. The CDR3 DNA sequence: TGTGCCAGCAGCGTAGAAGGCAGGGCGAACACTGAAGCTTTCTTT.

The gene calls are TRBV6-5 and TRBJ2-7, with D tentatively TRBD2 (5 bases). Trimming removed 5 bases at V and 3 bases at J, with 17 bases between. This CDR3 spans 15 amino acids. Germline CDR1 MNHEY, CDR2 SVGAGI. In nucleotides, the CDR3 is TGTGCCAGCAGTAATGGACTTACCCCAATCTACGAGCAGTACTTC. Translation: CASSNGLTPIYEQYF.

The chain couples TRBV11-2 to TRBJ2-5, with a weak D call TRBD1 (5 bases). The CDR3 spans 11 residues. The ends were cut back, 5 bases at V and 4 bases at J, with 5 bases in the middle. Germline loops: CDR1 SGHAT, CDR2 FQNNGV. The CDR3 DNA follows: TGTGCCAGCAGCCAGGGAGAGACCCAGTACTTC. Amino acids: CASSQGETQYF.

The CDR3 loop is CASSAGPSGANVLTF. As DNA, the CDR3 is TGTGCCAGCAGTGCGGGCCCCTCTGGGGCCAACGTCCTGACTTTC. The chain is built from TRBV6-5 and TRBJ2-6, with a weak D call TRBD2 (5 bases). Germline V gene sequence: CDR1 MNHEY, CDR2 SVGAGI. This CDR3 has 15 residues. V lost 5 bases and J lost 0, with 8 bases in between.

CDR3 amino acids: CASRLDRGGSNQPQHF. CDR3 DNA: TGTGCCAGCAGACTAGACAGGGGTGGGAGCAATCAGCCCCAGCATTTT. V is TRBV7-8 and J is TRBJ1-5, with 8 bases fitting TRBD1. The V gene's germline CDR1 is SGHVS and CDR2 FQNEAQ. Losses at the gene ends were 6 bases for V and 1 base for J; bases not matched to a gene: 8. CDR3 length: 16 residues.

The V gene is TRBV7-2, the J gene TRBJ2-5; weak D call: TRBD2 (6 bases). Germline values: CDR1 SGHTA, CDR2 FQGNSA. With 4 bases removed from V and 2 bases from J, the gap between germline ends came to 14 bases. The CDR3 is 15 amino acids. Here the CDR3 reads CASSSIAAIQETQYF. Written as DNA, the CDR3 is TGTGCCAGCAGCTCCATAGCGGCGATACAAGAGACCCAGTACTTC.

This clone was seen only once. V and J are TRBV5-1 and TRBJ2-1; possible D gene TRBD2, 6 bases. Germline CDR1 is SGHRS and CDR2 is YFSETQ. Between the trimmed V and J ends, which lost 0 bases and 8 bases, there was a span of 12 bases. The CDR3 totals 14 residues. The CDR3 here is CASSLGLGLDEQFF. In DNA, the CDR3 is TGCGCCAGCAGCTTGGGACTAGGCTTGGATGAGCAGTTCTTC.

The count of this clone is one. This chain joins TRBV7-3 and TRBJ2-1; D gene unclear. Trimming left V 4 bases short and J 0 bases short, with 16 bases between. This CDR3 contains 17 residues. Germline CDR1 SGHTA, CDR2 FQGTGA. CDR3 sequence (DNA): TGTGCCAGCAGCTCAATTGGGCCTCCTGCCTCCTACAATGAGCAGTTCTTC. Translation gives CASSSIGPPASYNEQFF.

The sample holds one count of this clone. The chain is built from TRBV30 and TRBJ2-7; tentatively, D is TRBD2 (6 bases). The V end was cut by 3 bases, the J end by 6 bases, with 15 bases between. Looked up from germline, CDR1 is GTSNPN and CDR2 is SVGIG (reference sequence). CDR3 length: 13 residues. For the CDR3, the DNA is TGTGCCTGGAGCCCCCTCGGGAGTTCCGAGCAGTACTTC. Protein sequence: CAWSPLGSSEQYF.

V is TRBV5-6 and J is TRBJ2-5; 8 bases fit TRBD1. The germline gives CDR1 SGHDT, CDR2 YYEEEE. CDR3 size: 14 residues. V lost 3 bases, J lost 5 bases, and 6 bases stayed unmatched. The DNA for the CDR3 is TGTGCCAGCAGCTCCGGGACAGGCGGGGAGACCCAGTACTTC. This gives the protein CASSSGTGGETQYF.

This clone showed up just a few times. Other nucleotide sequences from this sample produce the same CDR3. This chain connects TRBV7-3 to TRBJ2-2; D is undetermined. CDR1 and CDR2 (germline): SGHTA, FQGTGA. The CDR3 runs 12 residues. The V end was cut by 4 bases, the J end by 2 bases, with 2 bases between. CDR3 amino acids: CASSSNTGELFF. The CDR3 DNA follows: TGTGCCAGCAGCTCTAACACCGGGGAGCTGTTTTTT.

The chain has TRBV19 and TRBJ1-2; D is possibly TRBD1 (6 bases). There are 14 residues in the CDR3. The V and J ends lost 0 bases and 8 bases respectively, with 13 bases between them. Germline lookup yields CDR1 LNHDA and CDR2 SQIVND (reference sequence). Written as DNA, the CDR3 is TGTGCCAGTAGTATAGATTGGGACACGAGAGGCTACACCTTC. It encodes CASSIDWDTRGYTF. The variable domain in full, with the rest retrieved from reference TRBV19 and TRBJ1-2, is DGGITQSPKYLFRKEGQNVTLSCEQNLNHDAMYWYRQDPGQGLRLIYYSQIVNDFQKGDIAEGYSVSREKKESFPLTVTSAQKNPTAFYLCASSIDWDTRGYTFGSGTRLTVV.

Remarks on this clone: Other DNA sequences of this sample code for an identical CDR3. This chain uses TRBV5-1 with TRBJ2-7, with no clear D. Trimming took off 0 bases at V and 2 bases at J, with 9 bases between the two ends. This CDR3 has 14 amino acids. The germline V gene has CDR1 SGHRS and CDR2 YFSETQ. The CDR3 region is CASSLVVSPYEQYF. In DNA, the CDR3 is TGCGCCAGCAGCTTGGTCGTCAGTCCCTACGAGCAGTACTTC. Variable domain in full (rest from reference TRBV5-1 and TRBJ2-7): KAGVTQTPRYLIKTRGQQVTLSCSPISGHRSVSWYQQTPGQGLQFLFEYFSETQRNKGNFPGRFSGRQFSNSRSEMNVSTLELGDSALYLCASSLVVSPYEQYFGPGTRLTVT.